The TCR beta chain under discussion was sequenced for a study of blood T cell repertoires in COVID-19. Study at large: The study drew acute and convalescent COVID-19 samples from the United States, Italy and Spain. T cells, B-cell-depleted T cells, or PBMCs supplied cDNA or gDNA.

Original analysis: Scientists estimated how many nucleated cells there were by amplifying reference gene primers. Generated by immunoSEQ multiplex PCR, the TCRdb table keeps only in-frame clones and is missing some. The V and J calls and clone size were taken over from that table, and D and trimming were inferred from the DNA. Of about 150,000 clones listed, 65% to 90% are singletons. Per the germline V gene, CDR1 is SGHTA and CDR2 is FQGNSA. V shed 8 bases and J 0 bases; nucleotides not matched to a gene: 6. The CDR3 is 14 residues long. The sequence was obtained from an older woman with active or convalescent COVID-19. The chain uses TRBV7-2 and TRBJ1-1; 7 bases match TRBD1. The sample taken for sequencing was peripheral blood. The CDR3 DNA sequence: TGTGCCAGCCGCGACAGGGCGTTGAACACTGAAGCTTTCTTT. Translating it yields CASRDRALNTEAFF. Using reference TRBV7-2 and TRBJ1-1 for the parts outside the CDR3, the full variable domain is GAGVSQSPSNKVTEKGKDVELRCDPISGHTALYWYRQSLGQGLEFLIYFQGNSAPDKSGLPSDRFSAERTGGSVSTLTIQRTQQEDSAVYLCASRDRALNTEAFFGQGTRLTVV.